The subject of this entry is one T cell receptor beta chain. This specimen belongs to a study of blood T cell repertoires in COVID-19. Whole-study context: The analysed material was cDNA or gDNA that came from T cells, B-cell-depleted T cells, or PBMCs.

As handled by the study authors: Estimation of nucleated cell counts was performed using reference gene primer amplification. This table comes from immunoSEQ multiplex PCR, and its TCRdb copy is limited to in-frame clones, with some not included. V and J calls and clone size are given by that table; D and trimming were obtained from the DNA. The sample comprises 200,000 or so clones, about 88% of which are singletons, and 2.1% rests with the top ten. The CDR3 is 13 amino acids. Per the germline V gene, CDR1 is KGHDR and CDR2 is SFDVKD. With 9 bases removed from V and 2 bases from J, the gap between germline ends came to 12 bases.

The TCR originated in a man between 65 and 85 years old with active or convalescent COVID-19. The material sequenced was peripheral blood. The J gene is TRBJ2-5, the V gene TRBV24-1; tentatively, D is TRBD1 (6 bases). The CDR3 DNA is TGTGCCACCGCCCGGGACACTCAAGAGACCCAGTACTTC. Protein sequence: CATARDTQETQYF.